Each of the 19 T cell receptor beta chains below was sequenced from the same sample in a study of tissue T cells after allogeneic stem cell transplantation. The method was immunoSEQ multiplex PCR; TCRdb's version includes in-frame clones alone and lacks a portion of them. This table has about 1,000 clones, about nine tenths appearing once. Sequencing used spleen tissue, obtained at autopsy. Receptors originate from a male patient at least 60 years old with steroid-refractory graft-versus-host disease after an allogeneic stem cell transplant. Among the T cells, some may be from the graft donor.

This clone came up once. The rearrangement uses TRBV12-3 or TRBV12-4 and TRBJ2-7; D assignment may be TRBD1 or TRBD2 (5 bases each). Trimming shortened V by 6 bases and J by 7 bases, and 16 bases separated the two germline ends. This CDR3 is 13 amino acids long. The CDR3 protein is CASRPSTWGEQYF. CDR3 DNA: TGTGCCAGCAGACCCTCGACTTGGGGGGAGCAGTACTTC.

The chain combines TRBV7-9 with TRBJ2-1; possible D gene TRBD1, 6 bases. V lost 4 bases and J lost 1, with 14 bases in between. This CDR3 is built from 16 residues. Germline CDR1 reads SEHNR; CDR2 reads FQNEAQ (reference sequence). The CDR3 loop is CASSSIPGQSYNEQFF. In nucleotides, the CDR3 is TGTGCCAGCAGCTCCATTCCGGGACAATCCTACAATGAGCAGTTCTTC.

The chain joins TRBV7-2 to TRBJ1-4, with TRBD1 matching 8 bases. This CDR3 is built from 15 residues. Trimming cost V 2 bases and J 3 bases; bases outside gene matches: 2. CDR1 is SGHTA and CDR2 is FQGNSA in the germline V gene. The CDR3 loop is CASSLRTGSNEKLFF. The CDR3 coding sequence is TGTGCCAGCAGCTTAAGGACAGGGTCTAATGAAAAACTGTTTTTT.

CDR3 nucleotides: TGTGCCAGCAGTTACATCGATACGCAGTATTTT. Its protein is CASSYIDTQYF. The chain carries TRBV6-2 or TRBV6-3 and TRBJ2-3; unclear D gene. The CDR3 runs to 11 residues. V lost 2 bases and J 6 bases, leaving 3 bases between the germline ends. CDR1 MNHEY and CDR2 SVGEGT come from the germline V gene.

The chain joins TRBV2 to TRBJ1-6; possibly TRBD1 for D (5 bases). The CDR3 contains 14 residues. Trimming stripped 3 bases from V and 9 bases from J, with 12 bases between. Germline V gene data show CDR1 as SNHLY and CDR2 as FYNNEI. CDR3 nucleotide sequence: TGTGCCAGCAGTGAGCCAGGGCGTGCTTCACCCCTCCACTTT. Translating gives CASSEPGRASPLHF.

This chain links TRBV7-9 with TRBJ2-7; D unclear. Per the germline V gene, CDR1 is SEHNR and CDR2 is FQNEAQ (reference sequence). This CDR3 has 14 amino acids. Deletions cut 5 bases from V and 1 base from J, with 12 bases between. The CDR3 DNA is TGTGCCAGCAGCCCGAGGACCGATTCCTACGAGCAGTACTTC. It is translated as CASSPRTDSYEQYF.

The chain uses TRBV19 and TRBJ1-5; no clear D. Germline V lookup: CDR1 LNHDA, CDR2 SQIVND (reference sequence). V was shortened by 5 bases and J by 1 base, with 9 bases between the two germline ends. CDR3 length equals 14 residues. The CDR3 region is CASSPLGSNQPQHF. CDR3 bases: TGTGCCAGTAGTCCCCTGGGGAGCAATCAGCCCCAGCATTTT. Drawing the rest from reference TRBV19 and TRBJ1-5, the complete variable domain is DGGITQSPKYLFRKEGQNVTLSCEQNLNHDAMYWYRQDPGQGLRLIYYSQIVNDFQKGDIAEGYSVSREKKESFPLTVTSAQKNPTAFYLCASSPLGSNQPQHFGDGTRLSIL.

The chain is built from TRBV5-6 and TRBJ2-7; 9 nucleotides agree with TRBD1. The CDR3 contains 14 residues. The V gene end was trimmed by 2 bases and the J gene end by 2 bases; junction bases not matched to a gene: 2. Per germline, CDR1 SGHDT and CDR2 YYEEEE. The CDR3 spells CASSLRQGAYEQYF. The DNA of the CDR3 is TGTGCCAGCAGCTTACGACAGGGGGCCTACGAGCAGTACTTC.

The genes are TRBV5-1 and TRBJ1-4, with D tentatively TRBD1 (6 bases). Germline CDR1 SGHRS, CDR2 YFSETQ. Trimming took 4 bases from V and 6 from J, leaving 13 bases between them. This CDR3 is built from 14 residues. Here the CDR3 DNA reads TGCGCCAGCAGCACCGGGACAAGGGATGAAAAACTGTTTTTT. It encodes CASSTGTRDEKLFF.

The rearrangement joins TRBV7-9 to TRBJ1-5, with D unresolved. Between the trimmed V and J ends, which lost 7 bases and 0 bases, there was a span of 7 bases. The CDR3 consists of 13 residues. Germline-derived CDR1 and CDR2 are SEHNR and FQNEAQ (reference sequence). This chain's CDR3 is CASNGDSNQPQHF. The CDR3 DNA reads TGTGCCAGCAACGGAGATAGCAATCAGCCCCAGCATTTT.

The gene calls are TRBV5-8 and TRBJ2-1; 8 bases agree with TRBD2. CDR3 size: 15 residues. CDR1 is SGHTS and CDR2 is YDEGEE in the germline V gene. J was trimmed by 8 bases and V by 4 bases; bases with no gene match: 11. The CDR3 protein is CASSPTGGPGDEQFF. CDR3 in DNA: TGTGCCAGCAGCCCCACGGGGGGGCCTGGGGATGAGCAGTTCTTC. Complete variable domain (other parts from reference TRBV5-8 and TRBJ2-1): EAGVTQSPTHLIKTRGQQATLRCSPISGHTSVYWYQQALGLGLQFLLWYDEGEERNRGNFPPRFSGRQFPNYSSELNVNALELEDSALYLCASSPTGGPGDEQFFGPGTRLTVL.

The rearrangement joins TRBV4-2 to TRBJ2-7; D gene ambiguous. The CDR3 is 15 amino acids. V was shortened by 0 bases and J by 3 bases, with 12 bases between the two germline ends. The germline V gene encodes CDR1 LGHNA and CDR2 YNFKEQ. The CDR3 DNA reads TGTGCCAGCAGCCAAGAACGTAACACCGTCTACGAGCAGTACTTC. As protein: CASSQERNTVYEQYF.

Only one count was recorded for this clone. V and J are TRBV2 and TRBJ2-1, with D possibly being TRBD1 (5 bases). V lost 1 base and J lost 3, with 10 bases in between. The CDR3 runs to 15 residues. Germline CDR1 SNHLY, CDR2 FYNNEI. CDR3 DNA: TGTGCCAGCAGTGAAGGGCAGGGAAGCTACAATGAGCAGTTCTTC. The encoded protein is CASSEGQGSYNEQFF.

The chain employs TRBV15 and TRBJ2-3; possible D gene TRBD2, 6 bases. The CDR3 has 16 amino acids. Between the trimmed V and J ends, which lost 3 bases and 2 bases, there was a span of 15 bases. Germline V gene sequence: CDR1 LNHNV, CDR2 YYDKDF (reference sequence). The DNA of the CDR3 is TGTGCCACCAGCAGCCGGGAACGCGGGGTCACAGATACGCAGTATTTT. It yields the protein CATSSRERGVTDTQYF. Full variable domain (outside the CDR3, taken from reference TRBV15 and TRBJ2-3): DAMVIQNPRYQVTQFGKPVTLSCSQTLNHNVMYWYQQKSSQAPKLLFHYYDKDFNNEADTPDNFQSRRPNTSFCFLDIRSPGLGDTAMYLCATSSRERGVTDTQYFGPGTRLTVL.

This clone turned up a few times. The chain carries TRBV7-8 and TRBJ1-6; D perhaps matches TRBD1 (5 bases). Trimming took off 2 bases at V and 8 bases at J, with 16 bases between the two ends. The CDR3 runs 16 residues. Germline V gene lookup returns CDR1 SGHVS and CDR2 FQNEAQ. CDR3 sequence reads: CASSLIRERGYSPLHF. CDR3 nucleotides: TGTGCCAGCAGCTTAATCAGGGAACGAGGGTATTCACCCCTCCACTTT.

The chain employs TRBV29-1 and TRBJ2-7, with 11 bases identical to TRBD2. From germline, CDR1 is SQVTM and CDR2 ANQGSEA. The trim removed 4 bases at V and 6 bases at J, leaving 2 bases unmatched. This CDR3 comprises 12 residues. The CDR3 spells CSVGGLAGEQYF. The CDR3 nucleotides read TGCAGCGTTGGAGGACTAGCGGGCGAGCAGTACTTC.

Written as DNA, the CDR3 is TGTGCCAGCAGTTACGGGGAGTTAAATTCACCCCTCCACTTT. Translating it yields CASSYGELNSPLHF. The V and J genes are TRBV6-5 and TRBJ1-6, with no clear D. This CDR3 region has 14 residues. V shed 2 bases and J shed 7 bases, with 9 bases lying between them. CDR1 and CDR2 (germline): MNHEY, SVGAGI.

This sequence joins TRBV30 and TRBJ2-4; D is unresolved. Trimming cost V 2 bases and J 0 bases, with 11 bases left between them. CDR1 GTSNPN and CDR2 SVGIG come from the germline V gene (reference sequence). CDR3 length: 15 amino acids. DNA of the CDR3: TGTGCCTGGAGTCGACTGGGTCTAGCCAAAAACATTCAGTACTTC. Translating it yields CAWSRLGLAKNIQYF. Filled out from reference TRBV30 and TRBJ2-4, the complete variable domain reads SQTIHQWPATLVQPVGSPLSLECTVEGTSNPNLYWYRQAAGRGLQLLFYSVGIGQISSEVPQNLSASRPQDRQFILSSKKLLLSDSGFYLCAWSRLGLAKNIQYFGAGTRLSVL.

The chain carries TRBV30 and TRBJ1-2; D unclear. Germline V gene sequence: CDR1 GTSNPN, CDR2 SVGIG (reference sequence). The ends were cut back, 8 bases at V and 6 bases at J, with 13 bases in the middle. CDR3 length: 11 amino acids. CDR3 in DNA: TGTGCCGGGCGAGGGCGGAATGGCTACACCTTC. It encodes CAGRGRNGYTF. The complete variable domain, with remaining parts taken from reference TRBV30 and TRBJ1-2, reads SQTIHQWPATLVQPVGSPLSLECTVEGTSNPNLYWYRQAAGRGLQLLFYSVGIGQISSEVPQNLSASRPQDRQFILSSKKLLLSDSGFYLCAGRGRNGYTFGSGTRLTVV.